The 12 T cell receptor beta chains presented below share a single source sample, sequenced in a study of blood T cell repertoires in COVID-19. The repertoire was sequenced with immunoSEQ multiplex PCR; TCRdb's copy has only in-frame clones and lacks some. The profile shows fewer than 250,000 clones, approximately 86% of them singletons. Sequencing was performed on peripheral blood. Source of these receptors: a man aged 60 to 69 with acute or convalescent COVID-19.

The rearrangement links TRBV27 to TRBJ2-3, with TRBD2 matching over 13 bases. Looked up from germline, CDR1 is MNHEY and CDR2 is SMNVEV (reference sequence). The length of the CDR3 is 17 residues. Trimming removed 5 bases from V and 3 bases from J; junction bases left unmatched: 8. DNA for the CDR3: TGTGCCAGCAGTCGACTAGCGGGGGGCACAGGGACAGATACGCAGTATTTT. This encodes CASSRLAGGTGTDTQYF.

The chain uses TRBV3-1 (or the pseudogene TRBV3-2) and TRBJ2-1; 10 bases agree with TRBD2. The length of the CDR3 is 17 residues. V was clipped by 0 bases and J by 5 bases; unmatched bases: 7. CDR1 is LGHDT and CDR2 is YNNKEL in the germline V gene (reference sequence). CDR3 sequence reads: CASSQEALAGVNNEQFF. In DNA, the CDR3 is TGTGCCAGCAGCCAAGAGGCCCTAGCGGGGGTGAACAATGAGCAGTTCTTC.

This clone was counted only a few times. The sample carries other DNA sequences with the same CDR3. The chain couples TRBV18 to TRBJ1-5; 7 bases agree with TRBD1. Germline V gene sequence: CDR1 KGHSH, CDR2 LQKENI. The CDR3 spans 15 residues. J lost 0 bases, V lost 4 bases, and 3 bases had no gene match. The CDR3 sequence is CASSRDRDSNQPQHF. In nucleotides, the CDR3 is TGTGCCAGCTCACGGGACAGAGATAGCAATCAGCCCCAGCATTTT.

This clone was found a few times. The chain recombines TRBV12-5 with TRBJ1-1; D unresolved. Trimming pared 1 base from V and 6 bases from J, leaving 12 bases between. Per the germline V gene, CDR1 is LGHNT and CDR2 is FRNRAP. The CDR3 contains 14 residues. In nucleotides, the CDR3 is TGTGCTAGTGGTTTGGCCTGGCGGGGAGCTGAAGCTTTCTTT. Amino acids: CASGLAWRGAEAFF. Looking up the rest from reference TRBV12-5 and TRBJ1-1 gives the full variable domain: DARVTQTPRHKVTEMGQEVTMRCQPILGHNTVFWYRQTMMQGLELLAYFRNRAPLDDSGMPKDRFSAEMPDATLATLKIQPSEPRDSAVYFCASGLAWRGAEAFFGQGTRLTVV.

The genes are TRBV24-1 and TRBJ2-7; possible D gene TRBD2, 5 bases. CDR1 is KGHDR, CDR2 SFDVKD, per germline. The CDR3 is 16 residues long. Trimming took 5 bases from V and 0 from J, leaving 16 bases between them. CDR3 loop: CATSAPVTGSSYEQYF. The CDR3 DNA sequence: TGTGCCACCAGTGCCCCCGTGACGGGGAGCTCCTACGAGCAGTACTTC.

The table lists this clone with a count of one. The V and J genes are TRBV7-9 and TRBJ2-2, with D perhaps TRBD1 (6 bases). The CDR3 has 14 amino acids. V was clipped by 5 bases and J by 6 bases, with 13 bases between them. Germline loops: CDR1 SEHNR, CDR2 FQNEAQ (reference sequence). This CDR3 reads CASSLAWTAGELFF. CDR3 coding DNA: TGTGCCAGCAGCCTTGCCTGGACAGCCGGGGAGCTGTTTTTT. Variable domain in full (rest from reference TRBV7-9 and TRBJ2-2): DTGVSQNPRHKITKRGQNVTFRCDPISEHNRLYWYRQTLGQGPEFLTYFQNEAQLEKSRLLSDRFSAERPKGSFSTLEIQRTEQGDSAMYLCASSLAWTAGELFFGEGSRLTVL.

This sequence joins TRBV4-2 and TRBJ2-7; 14 positions match TRBD2. The V segment lost 0 bases and the J segment 4 bases; nucleotides outside the gene matches: 5. The CDR3 contains 17 residues. Germline V CDR1 and CDR2: LGHNA, YNFKEQ. For the CDR3, the DNA is TGTGCCAGCAGCCAAGAGACTAGCGGGGGGGCCGGGTACGAGCAGTACTTC. This gives the protein CASSQETSGGAGYEQYF.

The CDR3 sequence: CASSLSGSSTDTQYF. In nucleotides, the CDR3 is TGTGCCAGCAGTCTTAGCGGGAGCTCCACAGATACGCAGTATTTT. The chain joins TRBV2 to TRBJ2-3; 9 bases fit TRBD2. From germline, CDR1 is SNHLY and CDR2 FYNNEI. The CDR3 has 15 residues. V lost 5 bases and J lost 2; bases outside the gene matches: 5.

The chain combines TRBV27 with TRBJ1-3, with 10 bases aligning to TRBD1. Germline V gene lookup returns CDR1 MNHEY and CDR2 SMNVEV (reference sequence). The CDR3 loop spans 16 amino acids. V lost 6 bases, J lost 4 bases, and 9 bases stayed unmatched. CDR3 nucleotides: TGTGCCAGCAGCTCTCACGGGGGACAGGGGGGAAACACCATATATTTT. This encodes CASSSHGGQGGNTIYF.

This clone has more than one count but fewer than ten. The chain carries TRBV9 and TRBJ2-7, with 7 nucleotides matching TRBD1. V shed 2 bases and J 5 bases; nucleotides not matched to a gene: 4. The CDR3 spans 13 residues. Looked up from germline, CDR1 is SGDLS and CDR2 is YYNGEE. The CDR3 sequence is CASSVRGQDEQYF. CDR3 DNA sequence: TGTGCCAGCAGCGTTAGGGGGCAGGACGAGCAGTACTTC.

V usage is TRBV6-5 and J usage is TRBJ2-7; a weak D match, TRBD2 (5 bases). V lost 7 bases and J 1 base, leaving 14 bases between the germline ends. This CDR3 is 14 amino acids long. Looked up from germline, CDR1 is MNHEY and CDR2 is SVGAGI. For the CDR3, the DNA is TGTGCCAGCACCCCTACGGGCGGGTCCTACGAGCAGTACTTC. Translated, it gives CASTPTGGSYEQYF.

A single count supports this clone. The chain is built from TRBV16 and TRBJ2-3, with 7 bases identical to TRBD1. Germline values: CDR1 KGHSY, CDR2 FQNENV. The CDR3 is 15 amino acids. Trimming took 5 bases from V and 0 from J; bases not matched to a gene: 5. The CDR3 here is CASSVNRGSTDTQYF. The CDR3 DNA reads as TGTGCCAGCAGCGTTAACAGGGGAAGCACAGATACGCAGTATTTT.